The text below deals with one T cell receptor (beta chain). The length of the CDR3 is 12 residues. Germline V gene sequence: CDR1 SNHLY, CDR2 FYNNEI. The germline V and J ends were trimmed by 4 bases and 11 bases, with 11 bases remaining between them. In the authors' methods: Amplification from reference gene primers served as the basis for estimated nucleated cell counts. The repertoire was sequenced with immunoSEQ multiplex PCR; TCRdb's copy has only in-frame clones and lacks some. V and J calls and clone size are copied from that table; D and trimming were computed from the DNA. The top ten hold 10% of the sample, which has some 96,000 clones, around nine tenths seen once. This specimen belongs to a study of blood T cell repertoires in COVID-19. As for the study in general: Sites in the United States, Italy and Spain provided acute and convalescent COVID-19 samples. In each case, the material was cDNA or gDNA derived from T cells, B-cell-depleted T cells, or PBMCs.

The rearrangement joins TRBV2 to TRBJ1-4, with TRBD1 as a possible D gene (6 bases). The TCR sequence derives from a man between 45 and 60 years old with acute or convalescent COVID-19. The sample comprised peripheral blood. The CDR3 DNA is TGTGCCAGCAGTGGTGGGGGCGGGAAACTGTTTTTT. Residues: CASSGGGGKLFF.